A single sample is the source of the 29 T cell receptor beta chains below, sequenced in a study of beta chain features in type 1 diabetes. Of the isolated RNA, all was reverse transcribed, and so the sequenced material was expressed TCRB transcripts. Sequencing was performed with immunoSEQ multiplex PCR; in TCRdb, only in-frame clones are kept and a portion is missing. This table holds more than 150,000 clones, around 13% found once. Specimen: central memory CD4+ T cells from blood. The origin of the receptors is a woman aged 18-29 years in good health.

This chain links TRBV18 with TRBJ1-1; no reliable D call. Trimming cost V 4 bases and J 1 base, with 19 bases left between them. The CDR3 loop spans 17 amino acids. The germline V gene has CDR1 KGHSH and CDR2 LQKENI. CDR3 residues: CASSLTGSHSENTEAFF. CDR3 DNA: TGTGCCAGCTCACTGACCGGGTCCCACTCCGAGAACACTGAAGCTTTCTTT. Using reference TRBV18 and TRBJ1-1 for the parts outside the CDR3, the full variable domain is NAGVMQNPRHLVRRRGQEARLRCSPMKGHSHVYWYRQLPEEGLKFMVYLQKENIIDESGMPKERFSAEFPKEGPSILRIQQVVRGDSAAYFCASSLTGSHSENTEAFFGQGTRLTVV.

This clone has only a few counts. The rearrangement joins TRBV19 to TRBJ1-1; no firm D call. The CDR3 is 15 residues long. Germline CDR1 and CDR2: LNHDA and SQIVND (reference sequence). Trimming removed 4 bases from V and 5 bases from J, with 17 bases in between. CDR3: CASSTRGLGKTEAFF. The CDR3, as DNA: TGTGCCAGTAGTACCCGGGGTCTCGGTAAGACTGAAGCTTTCTTT.

This chain uses TRBV5-4 with TRBJ2-3; TRBD2 matches 7 bases. Germline V lookup: CDR1 SGHNT, CDR2 YYREEE (reference sequence). V lost 0 bases to trimming and J lost 6 bases; unmatched junction nucleotides: 10. This CDR3 spans 16 amino acids. The CDR3 is CASSLDLSGPLDTQYF. Here the CDR3 DNA reads TGTGCCAGCAGCTTGGATCTTAGCGGGCCCTTGGATACGCAGTATTTT.

There are a few counts of this clone. The rearrangement joins TRBV30 to TRBJ1-2; D is unclear. Germline values: CDR1 GTSNPN, CDR2 SVGIG (reference sequence). The CDR3 loop spans 12 amino acids. The V end lost 1 base, the J end lost 8 bases, and 11 bases lay between the germline ends. The CDR3: CAWSGLSWGYTF. The CDR3, as DNA: TGTGCCTGGAGTGGACTGTCTTGGGGCTACACCTTC.

This clone has a handful of counts. The rearrangement joins TRBV5-1 to TRBJ1-1, with 7 nucleotides matching TRBD1. Germline V gene data show CDR1 as SGHRS and CDR2 as YFSETQ. This CDR3 comprises 15 residues. V dropped 5 bases and J dropped 1; count of bases not matched to a gene: 8. This CDR3 reads CASRFDRAPNTEAFF. DNA for the CDR3: TGCGCCAGCAGGTTCGACAGGGCCCCGAACACTGAAGCTTTCTTT.

This clone was detected ten times or more. This CDR3 is CASSLMGEGETQYF. The CDR3 nucleotides read TGCGCCAGCAGCTTGATGGGAGAAGGAGAGACCCAGTACTTC. The genes are TRBV5-1 and TRBJ2-5; D is perhaps TRBD2 (5 bases). V was trimmed by 1 base and J by 4 bases, leaving 11 bases between them. This CDR3 contains 14 residues. Per the germline V gene, CDR1 is SGHRS and CDR2 is YFSETQ. The full variable domain, rest sourced from reference TRBV5-1 and TRBJ2-5, is KAGVTQTPRYLIKTRGQQVTLSCSPISGHRSVSWYQQTPGQGLQFLFEYFSETQRNKGNFPGRFSGRQFSNSRSEMNVSTLELGDSALYLCASSLMGEGETQYFGPGTRLLVL.

A word on this clone: Other nucleotide sequences from this sample produce the same CDR3. The chain carries TRBV30 and TRBJ2-1; TRBD2 matches at 12 bases. The CDR3 sequence is 15 residues long. The V gene end was trimmed by 0 bases and the J gene end by 6 bases; junction bases not matched to a gene: 3. Germline V gene lookup returns CDR1 GTSNPN and CDR2 SVGIG (reference sequence). CDR3 amino acids: CAWSVSSGRGNEQFF. DNA of the CDR3: TGTGCCTGGAGTGTTTCTAGCGGGAGGGGCAATGAGCAGTTCTTC.

The chain has TRBV5-6 and TRBJ2-1; TRBD2 might be the D (6 bases). Trimming removed 0 bases at V and 0 bases at J, with 13 bases between. Germline V gives CDR1 SGHDT, CDR2 YYEEEE. CDR3 length: 17 residues. DNA for the CDR3: TGTGCCAGCAGCTTGGCAGGACTAACTAGCTCCTACAATGAGCAGTTCTTC. Encoded protein: CASSLAGLTSSYNEQFF.

In this sample, this clone turned up a few times. This sequence joins TRBV18 and TRBJ2-7, with D tentatively TRBD2 (5 bases). The germline CDR1 and CDR2 sequences are KGHSH and LQKENI. V dropped 3 bases and J dropped 7 bases, with 10 bases sitting between them. The CDR3 runs to 12 residues. The CDR3: CASSPEVGEQYF. The CDR3 bases are TGTGCCAGCTCACCGGAGGTTGGAGAGCAGTACTTC.

V usage is TRBV5-4 and J usage is TRBJ2-1; the match to TRBD2 covers 16 bases. Germline V lookup: CDR1 SGHNT, CDR2 YYREEE (reference sequence). The CDR3 is 17 amino acids. Trimming took 4 bases from V and 5 from J; bases not matched to a gene: 6. The CDR3 spells CASSRGTSGRGHNEQFF. The CDR3 DNA follows: TGTGCCAGCAGCCGGGGGACTAGCGGGAGGGGCCACAATGAGCAGTTCTTC.

The V gene is TRBV5-1, the J gene TRBJ2-5, with D tentatively TRBD1 (6 bases). Germline V lookup: CDR1 SGHRS, CDR2 YFSETQ. This CDR3 has 15 amino acids. V lost 0 bases and J lost 1, with 10 bases in between. The CDR3 DNA reads as TGCGCCAGCAGCTTGGGGGGGCCATTCCAAGAGACCCAGTACTTC. It is translated as CASSLGGPFQETQYF.

This clone was detected ten times or more. The chain uses TRBV7-8 and TRBJ2-7; D remains unclear. The germline V gene encodes CDR1 SGHVS and CDR2 FQNEAQ. The V and J ends lost 4 bases and 2 bases respectively, with 12 bases between them. The CDR3 extends over 14 amino acids. The CDR3 loop is CASSSTGSPYEQYF. The DNA for the CDR3 is TGTGCCAGCAGCTCCACCGGGTCCCCCTACGAGCAGTACTTC.

This clone was seen more than once but under ten times. The chain carries TRBV10-3 and TRBJ2-7, with TRBD2 identical over 9 bases. Trimming at V came to 0 bases and at J to 4 bases, leaving 7 bases not matched to a gene. Germline CDR1 and CDR2: ENHRY and SYGVKD. The CDR3 sequence is 16 residues long. In nucleotides, the CDR3 is TGTGCCATCAGTGAGTCGACTAGCGGACCGCCTTACGAGCAGTACTTC. The encoded protein is CAISESTSGPPYEQYF.

This clone appeared a few times. The rearrangement links TRBV5-4 to TRBJ2-1; 13 bases are a match to TRBD2. CDR3 length: 15 residues. V lost 4 bases, J lost 7 bases, and 5 bases stayed unmatched. Looked up from germline, CDR1 is SGHNT and CDR2 is YYREEE (reference sequence). CDR3 in DNA: TGTGCCAGCAGCAGAGGACTAGCGGGAGTTAATGAGCAGTTCTTC. Translated: CASSRGLAGVNEQFF.

This clone was detected a few times. CDR3 nucleotide sequence: TGTGCCAGCAGCGTGGACAGGGGGCTTTATGGCTACACCTTC. It yields the protein CASSVDRGLYGYTF. The chain carries TRBV5-6 and TRBJ1-2, with TRBD1 identical over 11 bases. Germline V lookup: CDR1 SGHDT, CDR2 YYEEEE. This CDR3 is built from 14 residues. V lost 4 bases and J lost 5; bases outside the gene matches: 4.

This clone has just a few counts. The chain carries TRBV5-1 and TRBJ2-3; perhaps TRBD1 as D (6 bases). Germline CDR1 reads SGHRS; CDR2 reads YFSETQ. The ends were cut back, 4 bases at V and 5 bases at J, with 11 bases in the middle. The length of the CDR3 is 13 residues. CDR3 sequence: CASSPKQGDTQYF. In DNA form, the CDR3 reads TGCGCCAGCAGCCCAAAACAGGGAGATACGCAGTATTTT.

This clone was observed a few times. The chain has TRBV11-2 and TRBJ1-1, with D perhaps matching TRBD1 (5 bases). From germline, CDR1 is SGHAT and CDR2 FQNNGV. This CDR3 has 14 residues. V lost 1 base and J 5 bases, leaving 11 bases between the germline ends. CDR3 sequence (DNA): TGTGCCAGCAGCTTAGTTCGGGGGTATACTGAAGCTTTCTTT. Amino acids: CASSLVRGYTEAFF.

The chain couples TRBV7-3 to TRBJ2-1; TRBD1 matches 11 bases. V shed 1 base, J shed 6 bases, and the junction held 8 bases outside the gene matches. The CDR3 loop spans 17 amino acids. Germline values: CDR1 SGHTA, CDR2 FQGTGA. The chain's CDR3 is CASSLMGGTGGGNEQFF. Written as DNA, the CDR3 is TGTGCCAGCAGCTTAATGGGTGGGACAGGGGGAGGCAATGAGCAGTTCTTC.

This clone has more than one count but fewer than ten. This chain connects TRBV30 to TRBJ2-5; 7 nucleotides line up with TRBD2. Germline V lookup: CDR1 GTSNPN, CDR2 SVGIG (reference sequence). J lost 5 bases, V lost 6 bases, and 12 bases had no gene match. The CDR3 loop spans 14 amino acids. Here the CDR3 reads CACSRDYLSETQYF. DNA of the CDR3: TGTGCCTGTTCTCGGGACTACTTATCCGAGACCCAGTACTTC.

The chain carries TRBV7-6 and TRBJ2-1; a weak D match, TRBD1 (7 bases). Looked up from germline, CDR1 is SGHVS and CDR2 is FNYEAQ. CDR3 length: 15 residues. V was clipped by 5 bases and J by 4 bases, with 15 bases between them. The CDR3 nucleotides read TGTGCCAGCAGCGGACAGGATGGGGGGTACAATGAGCAGTTCTTC. As protein: CASSGQDGGYNEQFF. Based on the CDR3 plus reference TRBV7-6 and TRBJ2-1, the full variable domain is GAGVSQSPRYKVTKRGQDVALRCDPISGHVSLYWYRQALGQGPEFLTYFNYEAQQDKSGLPNDRFSAERPEGSISTLTIQRTEQRDSAMYRCASSGQDGGYNEQFFGPGTRLTVL.

This clone was seen a handful of times. The J gene is TRBJ2-3, the V gene TRBV11-3, with unresolved D. CDR1 and CDR2 (germline): SGHNT, YENEEA. This CDR3 contains 13 residues. V lost 5 bases and J lost 6, with 12 bases in between. The CDR3 loop is CASSPHSWDTQYF. For the CDR3, the DNA is TGTGCCAGCAGCCCCCACTCTTGGGATACGCAGTATTTT. Filled out from reference TRBV11-3 and TRBJ2-3, the complete variable domain reads EAGVVQSPRYKIIEKKQPVAFWCNPISGHNTLYWYLQNLGQGPELLIRYENEEAVDDSQLPKDRFSAERLKGVDSTLKIQPAELGDSAVYLCASSPHSWDTQYFGPGTRLTVL.

This chain joins TRBV30 and TRBJ1-5; no reliable D call. The CDR3 loop spans 13 amino acids. The ends were cut back, 2 bases at V and 1 base at J, with 6 bases in the middle. Germline V gene data show CDR1 as GTSNPN and CDR2 as SVGIG (reference sequence). CDR3 loop: CAWSSTSNQPQHF. DNA of the CDR3: TGTGCCTGGAGTAGTACAAGCAATCAGCCCCAGCATTTT.

The J gene is TRBJ1-5, the V gene TRBV27, with D possibly being TRBD1 (5 bases). The ends were cut back, 1 base at V and 7 bases at J, with 14 bases in the middle. Germline CDR1 and CDR2: MNHEY and SMNVEV (reference sequence). The CDR3 is made up of 15 amino acids. The CDR3: CASSLYGTGEQPQHF. For the CDR3, the DNA is TGTGCCAGCAGTTTATATGGGACGGGGGAACAGCCCCAGCATTTT.

The gene calls are TRBV7-2 and TRBJ2-6; maybe TRBD1 (5 bases). The V end lost 0 bases, the J end lost 2 bases, and 8 bases lay between the germline ends. The CDR3 is 16 amino acids. The V gene's germline CDR1 is SGHTA and CDR2 FQGNSA. CDR3 sequence reads: CASSLATGTGANVLTF. Written as DNA, the CDR3 is TGTGCCAGCAGCTTAGCCACAGGAACTGGGGCCAACGTCCTGACTTTC.

This clone was seen only a few times. This chain connects TRBV19 to TRBJ1-1, with unresolved D. This CDR3 contains 14 residues. Germline assignment: CDR1 LNHDA and CDR2 SQIVND (reference sequence). Between the trimmed V and J ends, which lost 4 bases and 4 bases, there was a span of 13 bases. DNA of the CDR3: TGTGCCAGTAGTAGAGGAGGGATGGGCACTGAAGCTTTCTTT. Translating gives CASSRGGMGTEAFF.

The J gene is TRBJ2-3, the V gene TRBV19, with 8 bases identical to TRBD2. Germline CDR1 is LNHDA and CDR2 is SQIVND (reference sequence). CDR3 size: 17 residues. The ends lost 1 base at V and 5 bases at J; junction bases unmatched: 11. CDR3 nucleotides: TGTGCCAGTAGTATAGTTTCCGGGAGGGCCGGAAAAGATACGCAGTATTTT. Amino acids: CASSIVSGRAGKDTQYF. The full variable domain, completed using reference TRBV19 and TRBJ2-3, is DGGITQSPKYLFRKEGQNVTLSCEQNLNHDAMYWYRQDPGQGLRLIYYSQIVNDFQKGDIAEGYSVSREKKESFPLTVTSAQKNPTAFYLCASSIVSGRAGKDTQYFGPGTRLTVL.

The rearrangement links TRBV29-1 to TRBJ2-7; 8 bases map to TRBD1. The V gene's germline CDR1 is SQVTM and CDR2 ANQGSEA. This CDR3 spans 17 amino acids. V gave up 5 bases and J gave up 4 bases; unmatched junction bases: 19. In DNA, the CDR3 is TGCAGCGTTAAAAGGGCAGGGGGCGGCGGAGAAAGTTACGAGCAGTACTTC. Translation gives CSVKRAGGGGESYEQYF.

This clone has just a few counts. This chain joins TRBV7-2 and TRBJ2-1, with D unresolved. Trimming shortened V by 1 base and J by 0 bases, and 7 bases separated the two germline ends. The V gene's germline CDR1 is SGHTA and CDR2 FQGNSA. CDR3 length equals 15 residues. CDR3 sequence: CASSLEIVSYNEQFF. The CDR3 bases are TGTGCCAGCAGCTTAGAAATAGTCTCCTACAATGAGCAGTTCTTC.

This chain connects TRBV2 to TRBJ2-5, with D possibly matching TRBD2 (5 bases). The CDR3 covers 13 residues. V was pared by 6 bases and J by 5 bases, with 13 bases between. CDR1 and CDR2 from the germline V gene are SNHLY and FYNNEI. The chain's CDR3 is CASRADLGETQYF. In DNA, the CDR3 is TGTGCCAGCAGGGCGGACTTGGGGGAGACCCAGTACTTC. Full variable domain (remainder filled in from reference TRBV2 and TRBJ2-5): EPEVTQTPSHQVTQMGQEVILRCVPISNHLYFYWYRQILGQKVEFLVSFYNNEISEKSEIFDDQFSVERPDGSNFTLKIRSTKLEDSAMYFCASRADLGETQYFGPGTRLLVL.